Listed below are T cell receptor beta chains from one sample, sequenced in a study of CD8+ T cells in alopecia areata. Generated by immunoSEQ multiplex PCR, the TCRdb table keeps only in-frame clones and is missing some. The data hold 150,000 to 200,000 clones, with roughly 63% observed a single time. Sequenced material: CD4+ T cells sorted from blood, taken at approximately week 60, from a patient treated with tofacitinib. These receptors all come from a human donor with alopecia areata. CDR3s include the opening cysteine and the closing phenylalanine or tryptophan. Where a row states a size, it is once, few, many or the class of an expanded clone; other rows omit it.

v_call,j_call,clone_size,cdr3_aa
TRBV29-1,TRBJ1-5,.,CSALQGDGSQPQHF
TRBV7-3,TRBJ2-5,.,CASSLGTEETQYF
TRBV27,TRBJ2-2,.,CASTQFHGTGELFF
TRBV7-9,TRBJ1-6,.,CASSLGVGKGPLHF
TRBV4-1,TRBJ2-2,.,CASSLNIWAGELFF
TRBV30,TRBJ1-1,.,CAWSVPGTGGYEAFF
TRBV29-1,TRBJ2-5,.,CSAFTRDFQETQYF
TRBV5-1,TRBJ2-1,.,CASSTGTTNNEQFF
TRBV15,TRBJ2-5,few,CATGQGSGKAYF
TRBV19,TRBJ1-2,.,CASSRAGQAFVF
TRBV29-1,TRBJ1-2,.,CSVAGKLTGSDYGYTF
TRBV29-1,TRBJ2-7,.,CSVTSAGSEQYF
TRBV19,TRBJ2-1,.,CASSPGDRVYNEQFF
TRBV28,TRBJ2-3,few,CASSLRAPDTQYF
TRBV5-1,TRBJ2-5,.,CASSLMGRDQETQYF
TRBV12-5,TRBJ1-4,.,CASGHGEKLFF
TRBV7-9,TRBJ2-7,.,CASSQPIYEQYF
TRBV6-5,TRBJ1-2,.,CASTDRNYGYTF
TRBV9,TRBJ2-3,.,CASSVEPGRTDTQYF
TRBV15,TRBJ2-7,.,CATSSDPTYEQYF
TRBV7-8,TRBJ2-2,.,CATRPAGTNTGELFF
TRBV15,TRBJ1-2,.,CATSRDSYGYTF
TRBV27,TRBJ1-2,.,CASSANRDGNYGYTF
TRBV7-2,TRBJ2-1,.,CASSLYGYNEQFF
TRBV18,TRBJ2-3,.,CASSPRREDTQYF
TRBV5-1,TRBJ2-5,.,CASSLSGGLGQETQYF
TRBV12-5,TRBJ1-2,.,CASGRPDRALNYGYTF
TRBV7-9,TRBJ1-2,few,CASSAQGLPHYGYTF
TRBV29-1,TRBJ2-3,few,CSVEDAGGTDTQYF
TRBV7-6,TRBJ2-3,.,CASSLARGRTDTQYF
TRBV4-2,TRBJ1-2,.,CASSQATAYGYTF
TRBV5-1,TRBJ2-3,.,CASSLFSGTDTQYF
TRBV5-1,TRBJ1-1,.,CASSLGTRENTEAFF
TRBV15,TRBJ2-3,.,CATSREFRSDTQYF
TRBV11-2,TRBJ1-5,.,CASSKDQYQPQHF
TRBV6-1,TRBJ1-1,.,CASRPTGALTEAFF
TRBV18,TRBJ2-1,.,CASSRLAPSGGANEQFF
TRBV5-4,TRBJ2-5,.,CASSARGAGFGWETQYF
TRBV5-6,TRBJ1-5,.,CASSNRDTYQPQHF
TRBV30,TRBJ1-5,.,CAWSRDRGQPQHF
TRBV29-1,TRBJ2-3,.,CSVVGQGNTDTQYF
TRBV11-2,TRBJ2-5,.,CASSLGHRETQYF
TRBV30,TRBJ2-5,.,CAWSKGQGLLETQYF
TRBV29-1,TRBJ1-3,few,CSVAVGSGNTIYF
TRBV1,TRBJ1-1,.,CTSSQVYAWGQRTEAFF
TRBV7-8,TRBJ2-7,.,CASSPGTGGSYEQYF
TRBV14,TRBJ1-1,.,CASSQTRGTKFEAFF
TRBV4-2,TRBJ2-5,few,CASSQVSGVETQYF
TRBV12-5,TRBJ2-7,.,CASGLKLAGSSSYEQYF
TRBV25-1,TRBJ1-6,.,CASSWEGSSPLHF
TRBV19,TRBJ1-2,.,CASSSSHGYGYTF
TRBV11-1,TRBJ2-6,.,CASSLEANVLTF
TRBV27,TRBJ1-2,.,CASRRGGGYGYTF